This TCR beta chain was documented in a study of regulatory T cells in long-lasting Graves disease. Sequencing libraries for TCR beta were prepared with iRepertoire HTBI primers and Arm-PCR of CDR3 regions. TCRdb processed the multiplex PCR reads anew with MiXCR; each CDR3 protein has one entry. This table has about 420,000 distinct CDR3 sequences, less than 20% appearing once. The time point was: newly diagnosed GD, antithyroid drugs for less than 3 months. Isolated PBMC RNA provided the starting material for the TCR library. The sample holds a few counts of this clonotype. CDR1 is SNHLY and CDR2 is FYNNEI in the germline V gene. V dropped 7 bases and J dropped 1 base, with 16 bases sitting between them. CDR3 size: 15 residues. These data also featured in a second study, about T cells in Graves' hyperthyroidism and ophthalmopathy. That investigation notes: Graves' hyperthyroidism was deemed stable given no ophthalmopathy progression within 18 months. Disease duration under 2 months; hyperthyroidism patients were aged 18 to 65. RT-PCR in the first round (using the HTBI primer set) targeted the TCR CDR3. Blood also showed most of the thyroid clonotypes that were expanded above 0.001.

The material was peripheral blood mononuclear cells (PBMCs), obtained at new diagnosis, from a patient treated with antithyroid drugs. The chain couples TRBV2 to TRBJ1-2; D is possibly TRBD1 (6 bases). The receptor was derived from a woman aged 18-29 years with Graves disease. The CDR3 is CASKRQEWGNYGYTF. The CDR3 DNA reads TGTGCCAGCAAACGACAGGAATGGGGTAACTATGGCTACACCTTC.